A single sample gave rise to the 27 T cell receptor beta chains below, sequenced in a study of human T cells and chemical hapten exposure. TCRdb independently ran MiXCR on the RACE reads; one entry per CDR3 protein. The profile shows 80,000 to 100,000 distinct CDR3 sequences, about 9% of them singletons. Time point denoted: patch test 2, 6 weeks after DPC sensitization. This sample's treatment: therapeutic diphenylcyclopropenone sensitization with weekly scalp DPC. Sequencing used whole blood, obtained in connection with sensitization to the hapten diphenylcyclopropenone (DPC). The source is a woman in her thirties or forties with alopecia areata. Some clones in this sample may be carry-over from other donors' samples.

CDR3 in amino acids: CASSYRDNSPLHF. CDR3 in DNA: TGTGCCAGCAGTTACAGGGACAATTCACCCCTCCACTTT. This chain joins TRBV6-6 and TRBJ1-6, with D possibly matching TRBD1 (5 bases). Trimming removed 2 bases from V and 7 bases from J, with 6 bases in between. The CDR3 spans 13 residues. CDR1 and CDR2 (germline): MNHNY, SVGAGI (reference sequence).

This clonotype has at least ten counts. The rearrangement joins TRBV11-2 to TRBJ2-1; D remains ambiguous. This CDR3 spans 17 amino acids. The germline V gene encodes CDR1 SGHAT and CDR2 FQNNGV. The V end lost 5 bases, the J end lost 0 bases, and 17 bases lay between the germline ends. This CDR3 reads CASSPLLSHFSYNEQFF. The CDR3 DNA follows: TGTGCCAGCAGCCCCCTCCTGAGCCATTTCTCCTACAATGAGCAGTTCTTC.

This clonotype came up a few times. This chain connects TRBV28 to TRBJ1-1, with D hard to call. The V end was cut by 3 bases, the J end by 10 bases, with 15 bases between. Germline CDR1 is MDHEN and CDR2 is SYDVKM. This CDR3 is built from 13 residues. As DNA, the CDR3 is TGTGCCAGCAGTTTTTTGAGGGATCAAGGAGCTTTCTTT. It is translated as CASSFLRDQGAFF.

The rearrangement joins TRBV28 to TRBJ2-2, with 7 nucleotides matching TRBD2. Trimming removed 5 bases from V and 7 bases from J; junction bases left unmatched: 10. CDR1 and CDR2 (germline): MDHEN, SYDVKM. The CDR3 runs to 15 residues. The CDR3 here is CASSPVQRDGGELFF. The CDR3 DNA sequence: TGTGCCAGCAGTCCGGTTCAGCGGGACGGCGGGGAGCTGTTTTTT.

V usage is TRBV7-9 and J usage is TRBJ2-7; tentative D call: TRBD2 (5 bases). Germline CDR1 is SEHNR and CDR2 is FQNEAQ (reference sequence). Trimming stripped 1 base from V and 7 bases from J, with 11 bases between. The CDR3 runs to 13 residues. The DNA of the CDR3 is TGTGCCAGCAGCTTAGTGGTCCGGGGAGAGCAGTACTTC. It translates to CASSLVVRGEQYF.

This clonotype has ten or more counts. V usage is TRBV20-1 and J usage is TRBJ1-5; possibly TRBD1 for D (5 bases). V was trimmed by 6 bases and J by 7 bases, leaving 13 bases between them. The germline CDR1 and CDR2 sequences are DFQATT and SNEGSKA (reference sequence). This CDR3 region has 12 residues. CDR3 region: CSAGVGGQPQHF. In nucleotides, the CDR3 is TGCAGTGCCGGAGTGGGGGGACAGCCCCAGCATTTT.

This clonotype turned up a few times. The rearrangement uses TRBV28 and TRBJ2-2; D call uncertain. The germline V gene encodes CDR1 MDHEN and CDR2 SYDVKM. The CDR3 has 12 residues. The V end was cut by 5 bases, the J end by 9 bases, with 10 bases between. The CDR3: CASSRPSWELFF. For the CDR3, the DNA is TGTGCCAGCAGTCGGCCCAGCTGGGAGCTGTTTTTT.

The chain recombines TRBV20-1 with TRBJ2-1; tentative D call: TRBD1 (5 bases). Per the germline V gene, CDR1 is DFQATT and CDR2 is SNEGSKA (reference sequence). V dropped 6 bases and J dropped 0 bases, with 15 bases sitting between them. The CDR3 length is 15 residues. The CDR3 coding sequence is TGCAGTGCAACCCTTCTAGGGGACTCCTACAATGAGCAGTTCTTC. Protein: CSATLLGDSYNEQFF.

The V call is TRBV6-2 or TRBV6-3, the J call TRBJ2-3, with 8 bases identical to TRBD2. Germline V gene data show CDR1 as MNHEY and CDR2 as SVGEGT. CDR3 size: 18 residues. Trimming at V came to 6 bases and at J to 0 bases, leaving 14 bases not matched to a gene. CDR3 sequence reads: CASRFTNGLASSTDTQYF. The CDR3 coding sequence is TGTGCCAGCAGATTCACTAATGGACTAGCCTCTAGCACAGATACGCAGTATTTT.

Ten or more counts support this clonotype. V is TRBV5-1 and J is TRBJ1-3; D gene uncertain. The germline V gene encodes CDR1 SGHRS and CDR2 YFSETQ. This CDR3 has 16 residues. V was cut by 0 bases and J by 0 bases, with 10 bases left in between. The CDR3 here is CASSLAYHSSGNTIYF. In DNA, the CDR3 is TGCGCCAGCAGCTTGGCCTATCACAGCTCTGGAAACACCATATATTTT.

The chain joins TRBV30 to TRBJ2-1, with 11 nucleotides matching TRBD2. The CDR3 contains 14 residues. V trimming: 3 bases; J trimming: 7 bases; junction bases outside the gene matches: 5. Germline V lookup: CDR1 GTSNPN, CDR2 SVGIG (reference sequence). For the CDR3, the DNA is TGTGCCTGGAGCACTAGCGGGAGCCGAAATGAGCAGTTCTTC. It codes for CAWSTSGSRNEQFF.

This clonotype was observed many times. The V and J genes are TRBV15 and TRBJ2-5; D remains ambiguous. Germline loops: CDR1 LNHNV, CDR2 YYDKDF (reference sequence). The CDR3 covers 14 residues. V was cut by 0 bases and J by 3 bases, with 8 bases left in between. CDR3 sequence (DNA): TGTGCCACCAGCAGAGAAAATCCGAAAGAGACCCAGTACTTC. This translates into CATSRENPKETQYF.

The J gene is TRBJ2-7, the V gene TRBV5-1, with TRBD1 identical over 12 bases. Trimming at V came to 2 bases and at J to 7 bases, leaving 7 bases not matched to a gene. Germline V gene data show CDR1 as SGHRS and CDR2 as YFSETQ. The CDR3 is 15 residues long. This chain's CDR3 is CASSFAGTGGEEQYF. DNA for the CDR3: TGCGCCAGCAGCTTTGCCGGGACAGGGGGCGAGGAGCAGTACTTC.

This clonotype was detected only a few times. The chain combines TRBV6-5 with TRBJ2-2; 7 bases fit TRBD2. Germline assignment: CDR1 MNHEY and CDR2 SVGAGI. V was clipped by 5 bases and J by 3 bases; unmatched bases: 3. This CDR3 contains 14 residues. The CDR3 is CASSRDYYTGELFF. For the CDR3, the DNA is TGTGCCAGCAGTCGGGACTACTACACCGGGGAGCTGTTTTTT.

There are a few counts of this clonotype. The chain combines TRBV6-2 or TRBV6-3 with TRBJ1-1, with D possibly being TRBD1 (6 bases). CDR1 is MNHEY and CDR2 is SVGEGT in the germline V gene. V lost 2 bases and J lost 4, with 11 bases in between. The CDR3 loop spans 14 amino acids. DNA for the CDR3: TGTGCCAGCAGTTACACAGGGACGGGCACTGAAGCTTTCTTT. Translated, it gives CASSYTGTGTEAFF.

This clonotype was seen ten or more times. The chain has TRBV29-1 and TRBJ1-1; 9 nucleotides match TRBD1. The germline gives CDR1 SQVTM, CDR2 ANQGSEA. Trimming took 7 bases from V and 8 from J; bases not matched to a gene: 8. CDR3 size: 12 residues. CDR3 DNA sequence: TGCAGCGCTGACGACAGGGGGGAAGAAGCTTTCTTT. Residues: CSADDRGEEAFF.

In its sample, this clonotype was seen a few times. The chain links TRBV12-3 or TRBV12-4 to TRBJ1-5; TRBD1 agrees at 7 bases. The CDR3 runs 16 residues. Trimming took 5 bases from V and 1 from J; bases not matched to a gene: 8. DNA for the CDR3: TGTGCCAGCAGTCCCATCCCAGGGGGGAGCAATCAGCCCCAGCATTTT. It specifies CASSPIPGGSNQPQHF.

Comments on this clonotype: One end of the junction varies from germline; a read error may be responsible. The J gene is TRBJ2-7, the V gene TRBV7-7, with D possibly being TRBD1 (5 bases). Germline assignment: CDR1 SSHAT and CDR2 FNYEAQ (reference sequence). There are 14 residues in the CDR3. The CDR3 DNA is TGTGCTAGCAGCTTACCTACGCCAGGGTCCGAGCAGTACTTC. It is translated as CASSLPTPGSEQYF.

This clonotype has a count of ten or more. The CDR3 region is CASRTPGDAYEQYF. The CDR3, as DNA: TGTGCCAGCAGAACTCCAGGGGATGCCTACGAGCAGTACTTC. The chain combines TRBV6-5 with TRBJ2-7; D is perhaps TRBD1 (6 bases). Germline loops: CDR1 MNHEY, CDR2 SVGAGI. Trimming left V 6 bases short and J 2 bases short, with 14 bases between. This CDR3 contains 14 residues.

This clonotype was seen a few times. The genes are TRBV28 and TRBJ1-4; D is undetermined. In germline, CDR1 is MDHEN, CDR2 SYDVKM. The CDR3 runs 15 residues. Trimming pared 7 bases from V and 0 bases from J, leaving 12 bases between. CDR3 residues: CASTTASATNEKLFF. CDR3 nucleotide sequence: TGTGCCAGCACTACGGCCAGTGCAACTAATGAAAAACTGTTTTTT.

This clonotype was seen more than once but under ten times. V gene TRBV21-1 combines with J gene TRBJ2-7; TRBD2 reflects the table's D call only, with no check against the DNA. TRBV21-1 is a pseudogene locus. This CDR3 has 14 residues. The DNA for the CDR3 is TGTGCCAGCAGCATTGGCGGGAGGGCCGAGGAGCAGTACTTC. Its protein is CASSIGGRAEEQYF.

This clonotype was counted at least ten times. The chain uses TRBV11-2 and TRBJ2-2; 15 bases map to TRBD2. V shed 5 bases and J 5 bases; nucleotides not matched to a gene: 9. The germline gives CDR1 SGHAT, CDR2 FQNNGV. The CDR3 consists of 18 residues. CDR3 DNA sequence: TGTGCCAGCAGCCCCCGGACTAGCGGGAGGGCCGGAACCGGGGAGCTGTTTTTT. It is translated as CASSPRTSGRAGTGELFF.

The CDR3 spells CASSQANREAFF. CDR3 nucleotides: TGTGCCAGCAGCCAAGCCAACAGGGAAGCTTTCTTT. V and J are TRBV3-1 and TRBJ1-1, with D perhaps TRBD1 (5 bases). Germline V lookup: CDR1 LGHDT, CDR2 YNNKEL (reference sequence). The CDR3 extends over 12 amino acids. V lost 1 base to trimming and J lost 8 bases, with 8 bases between them. The entire variable domain, with the rest obtained from reference TRBV3-1 and TRBJ1-1, is as follows: DTAVSQTPKYLVTQMGNDKSIKCEQNLGHDTMYWYKQDSKKFLKIMFSYNNKELIINETVPNRFSPKSPDKAHLNLHINSLELGDSAVYFCASSQANREAFFGQGTRLTVV.

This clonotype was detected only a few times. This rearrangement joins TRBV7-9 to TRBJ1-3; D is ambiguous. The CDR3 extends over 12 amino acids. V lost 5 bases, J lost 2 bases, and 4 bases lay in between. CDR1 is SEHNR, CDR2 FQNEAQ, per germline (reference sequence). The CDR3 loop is CASSRTGNTIYF. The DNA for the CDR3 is TGTGCCAGCAGCAGGACTGGAAACACCATATATTTT.

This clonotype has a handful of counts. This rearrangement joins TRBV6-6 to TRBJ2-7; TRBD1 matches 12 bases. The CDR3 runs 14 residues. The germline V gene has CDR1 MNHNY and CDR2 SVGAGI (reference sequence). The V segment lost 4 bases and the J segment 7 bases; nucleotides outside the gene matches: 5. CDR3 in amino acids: CASSLGQGAGEQYF. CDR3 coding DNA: TGTGCCAGCAGTTTGGGACAGGGGGCGGGGGAGCAGTACTTC.

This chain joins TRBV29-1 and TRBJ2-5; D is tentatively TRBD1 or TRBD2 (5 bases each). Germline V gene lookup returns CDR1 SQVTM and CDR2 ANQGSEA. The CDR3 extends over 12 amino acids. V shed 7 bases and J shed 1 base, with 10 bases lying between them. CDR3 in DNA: TGCAGCGCCTCCGGGACCCAAGAGACCCAGTACTTC. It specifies CSASGTQETQYF.

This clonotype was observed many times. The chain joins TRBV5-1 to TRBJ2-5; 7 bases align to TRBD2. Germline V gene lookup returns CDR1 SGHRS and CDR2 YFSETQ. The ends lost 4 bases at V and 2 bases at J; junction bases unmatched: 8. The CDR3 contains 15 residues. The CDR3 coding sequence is TGCGCCAGCAGCCCCTCTAGCGGAGTTCAAGAGACCCAGTACTTC. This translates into CASSPSSGVQETQYF.